These T cell receptor beta chains were read from a single sample in a study of T cell changes during pregnancy in multiple sclerosis. Repertoires were generated with immunoSEQ multiplex PCR, while TCRdb's copy carries only in-frame clones and drops some. The table shows roughly 48,000 clones, with approximately 92% occurring only once. The material sequenced was CD4+ T cells from peripheral blood mononuclear cells, taken in the third trimester of pregnancy. The source is a female donor with multiple sclerosis, enrolled in a pregnancy study. CDR3s include the opening cysteine and the closing phenylalanine or tryptophan. Each record gives: CDR3 length, J gene, D gene, clone size, V gene, CDR3 protein, CDR3 DNA. D genes are given only for firm matches. Expanded clones get a size class; other rows say once, few or many, or leave the size out.

15 | TRBJ2-3 | TRBD2 | NA | TRBV7-2 | CASSLVAGETDTQYF | TGTGCCAGCAGCTTAGTAGCGGGGGAAACAGATACGCAGTATTTT
15 | TRBJ2-3 | NA | NA | TRBV5-6 | CASSLVMSSTDTQYF | TGTGCCAGCAGCTTGGTGATGAGCAGCACAGATACGCAGTATTTT
16 | TRBJ2-1 | NA | NA | TRBV15 | CATSRDAATSYNEQFF | TGTGCCACCAGCAGAGATGCGGCGACCTCCTACAATGAGCAGTTCTTC
16 | TRBJ2-1 | TRBD2 | NA | TRBV13 | CASSQRKGLAHNEQFF | TGTGCCAGCAGCCAACGGAAGGGACTAGCCCACAATGAGCAGTTCTTC
17 | TRBJ1-6 | NA | NA | TRBV5-1 | CASSSSVRQGRNSPLHF | TGCGCCAGCAGCTCCTCAGTGAGGCAGGGTCGGAATTCACCCCTCCACTTT
15 | TRBJ1-4 | TRBD1 | NA | TRBV6-5 | CASRGAGTDHEKLFF | TGTGCCAGCAGGGGGGCCGGGACAGACCATGAAAAACTGTTTTTT
14 | TRBJ1-5 | NA | NA | TRBV7-9 | CASSLGEGGQPQHF | TGTGCCAGCAGCTTAGGGGAGGGAGGTCAGCCCCAGCATTTT
13 | TRBJ1-2 | NA | NA | TRBV29-1 | CSAGGGPAYGYTF | TGCAGCGCTGGGGGGGGTCCGGCCTATGGCTACACCTTC
13 | TRBJ2-7 | TRBD2 | NA | TRBV6-1 | CASRVGGTYEQYF | TGTGCCAGCAGGGTGGGGGGGACCTACGAGCAGTACTTC
14 | TRBJ2-2 | NA | NA | TRBV6-4 | CASSVGEWTGELFF | TGTGCCAGCAGTGTCGGGGAGTGGACCGGGGAGCTGTTTTTT
15 | TRBJ2-3 | TRBD1 | NA | TRBV6-6 | CASSDRGVSTDTQYF | TGTGCCAGCAGCGACAGGGGGGTTAGCACAGATACGCAGTATTTT
11 | TRBJ2-1 | TRBD2 | NA | TRBV28 | CASSHRGGRFF | TGTGCCAGCAGTCATAGGGGAGGGCGGTTCTTC
12 | TRBJ2-1 | TRBD2 | NA | TRBV7-6 | CASSLSGGEQFF | TGTGCCAGCAGTCTTAGCGGGGGTGAGCAGTTCTTC
12 | TRBJ2-1 | NA | once | TRBV4-2 | CASSQDWSEQFF | TGTGCCAGCAGCCAAGATTGGAGTGAGCAGTTCTTC
13 | TRBJ1-1 | NA | once | TRBV12-5 | CASGLVGGTEAFF | TGTGCTAGTGGTCTAGTGGGGGGCACTGAAGCTTTCTTT
14 | TRBJ1-1 | NA | NA | TRBV9 | CASSVGGMNTEAFF | TGTGCCAGCAGCGTAGGGGGCATGAACACTGAAGCTTTCTTT